The T cell receptor (beta chain) under discussion was sequenced for a study of human thymus T cells. The study, taken as a whole, reports: Highly overlapping thymic repertoires in unrelated individuals were reported by related research.

Between the trimmed V and J ends, which lost 3 bases and 4 bases, there was a span of 12 bases. This CDR3 is built from 14 residues. CDR1 and CDR2 (germline): SEHNR, FQNEAQ (reference sequence). Repertoires were generated with immunoSEQ multiplex PCR, while TCRdb's copy carries only in-frame clones and drops some. The table has some 120,000 clones, around 94% seen once; the top ten hold less than 0.03%. A note on this clone: Its antigen is still unknown.

Resections were taken during corrective heart surgery, and the thymus tissue came from these. Sequencing used thymus tissue. This receptor was obtained from a boy under two years old with a congenital heart defect but otherwise immunologically healthy. The chain recombines TRBV7-9 with TRBJ1-1, with a tentative D call TRBD1 (5 bases). The CDR3 protein is CASSFLQGGTEAFF. In nucleotides, the CDR3 is TGTGCCAGCAGCTTTCTGCAGGGAGGCACTGAAGCTTTCTTT.